This TCR beta chain was retrieved from a study of CD8+ T cells in alopecia areata. RNA, once extracted, was reverse transcribed into cDNA for use as the sequencing template. Profiled with immunoSEQ multiplex PCR; TCRdb holds only in-frame clones, not every one. The sample shows around 120,000 clones, around 56% of them seen only once. Treatment described: oral pan-JAK inhibitor, 5-10 mg twice daily. Trimming took 6 bases from V and 7 from J, leaving 16 bases between them. Germline CDR1 MNHEY, CDR2 SVGAGI. The CDR3 is made up of 13 amino acids. Specimen: CD4+ T cells sorted from blood, collected at week 4, from a patient treated with tofacitinib. The J gene is TRBJ2-7, the V gene TRBV6-5, with a possible D match to TRBD1 (6 bases). The TCR was taken from a human donor with alopecia areata. CDR3 in amino acids: CASRTGWAGEQYF. CDR3 DNA sequence: TGTGCCAGCAGAACAGGGTGGGCCGGTGAGCAGTACTTC.